The present T cell receptor beta chain was sequenced within a study of vaccination effects on CD4 cells after COVID-19. Ahead of sequencing, the ViraFEST assay grew antigen-specific CD4+ T cells using viral peptide pools. At the end of around 11 days of culture, CD4+ T cells were isolated. Vaccine recipients had no previous SARS-CoV-2 infection; their nucleocapsid antibodies were negative. A density of about 2.2 million PBMC per well was used; these cells were cultured with 9.5 to 10 IU/ml IL-2 and about 10 ug/ml peptides. IL-2 medium took the place of half the medium on both days 3 and 7. Only in-frame clones appear in the TCRdb table, and some are missing; sequencing was by immunoSEQ multiplex PCR. This repertoire shows just under 75,000 clones, approximately 74% found once; its top ten account for over 2.5%. This CDR3 spans 15 amino acids. V was cut by 3 bases and J by 0 bases, with 9 bases left in between.

This clone was seen a few times. Its cognate antigen is unknown. The receptor comes from a human donor who received a COVID-19 vaccine. Material: CD4+ T cells from PBMCs cultured with HCoV-NL63 spike peptides, obtained before COVID-19 vaccination. The V gene is TRBV23-1, the J gene TRBJ2-4; D is uncertain. TRBV23-1 has ORF status, its function being uncertain. The CDR3 loop reads CASSHLLLAKNIQYF. CDR3 nucleotide sequence: TGCGCCAGCAGTCACTTACTTCTAGCCAAAAACATTCAGTACTTC.